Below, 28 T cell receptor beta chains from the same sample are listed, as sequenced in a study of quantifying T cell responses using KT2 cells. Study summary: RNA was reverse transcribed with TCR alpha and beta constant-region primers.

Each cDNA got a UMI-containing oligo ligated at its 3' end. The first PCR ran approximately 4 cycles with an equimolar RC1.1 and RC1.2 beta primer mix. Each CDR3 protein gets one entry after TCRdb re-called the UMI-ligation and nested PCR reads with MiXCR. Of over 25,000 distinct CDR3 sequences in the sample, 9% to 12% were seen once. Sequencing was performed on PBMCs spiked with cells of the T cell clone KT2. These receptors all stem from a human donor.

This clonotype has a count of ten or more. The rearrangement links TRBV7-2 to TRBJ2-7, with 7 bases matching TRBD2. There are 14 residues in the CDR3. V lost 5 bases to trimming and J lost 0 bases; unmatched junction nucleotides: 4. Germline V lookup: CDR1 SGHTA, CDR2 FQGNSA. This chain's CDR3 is CASSPQRGSYEQYF. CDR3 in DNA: TGTGCCAGCAGCCCCCAGCGGGGCTCCTACGAGCAGTACTTC.

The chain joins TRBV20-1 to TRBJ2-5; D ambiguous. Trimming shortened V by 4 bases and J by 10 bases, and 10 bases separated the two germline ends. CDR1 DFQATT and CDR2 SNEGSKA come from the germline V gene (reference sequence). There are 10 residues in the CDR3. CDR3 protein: CSANLGNQYF. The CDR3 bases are TGCAGTGCTAACCTGGGGAACCAGTACTTC.

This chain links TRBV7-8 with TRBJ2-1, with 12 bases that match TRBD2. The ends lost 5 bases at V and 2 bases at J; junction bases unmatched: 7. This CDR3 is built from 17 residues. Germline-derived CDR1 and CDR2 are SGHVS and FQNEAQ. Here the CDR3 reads CASSLRLAGVPYNEQFF. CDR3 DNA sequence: TGTGCCAGCAGCCTCAGACTAGCGGGAGTTCCCTACAATGAGCAGTTCTTC.

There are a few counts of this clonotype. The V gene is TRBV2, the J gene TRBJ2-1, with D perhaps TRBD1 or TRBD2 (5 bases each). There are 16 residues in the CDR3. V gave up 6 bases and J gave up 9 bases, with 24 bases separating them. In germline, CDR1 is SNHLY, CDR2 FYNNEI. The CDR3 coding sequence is TGTGCCAGCAGCCGAGCCAGCGGACAACCAATCGGTGAGCAGTTCTTC. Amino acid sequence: CASSRASGQPIGEQFF.

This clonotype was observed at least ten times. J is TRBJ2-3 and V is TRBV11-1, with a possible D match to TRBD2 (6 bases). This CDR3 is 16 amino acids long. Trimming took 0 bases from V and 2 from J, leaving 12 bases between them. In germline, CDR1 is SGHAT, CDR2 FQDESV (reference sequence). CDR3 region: CASSLAPSGYTDTQYF. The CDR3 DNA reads TGTGCCAGCAGCTTAGCGCCCAGCGGGTACACAGATACGCAGTATTTT.

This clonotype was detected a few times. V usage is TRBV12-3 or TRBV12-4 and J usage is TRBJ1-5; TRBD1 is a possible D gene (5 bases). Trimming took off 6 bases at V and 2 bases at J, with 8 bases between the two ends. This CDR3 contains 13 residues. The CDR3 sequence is CASRMTGNQPQHF. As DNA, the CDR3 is TGTGCCAGCAGAATGACAGGCAATCAGCCCCAGCATTTT.

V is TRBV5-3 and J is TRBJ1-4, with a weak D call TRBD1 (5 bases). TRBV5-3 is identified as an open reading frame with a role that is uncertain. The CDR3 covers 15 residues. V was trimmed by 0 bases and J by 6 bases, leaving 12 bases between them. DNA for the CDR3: TGTGCCAGAAGCTTGGGTCCAGGGTGCGATGAAAAACTGTTTTTT. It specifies CARSLGPGCDEKLFF.

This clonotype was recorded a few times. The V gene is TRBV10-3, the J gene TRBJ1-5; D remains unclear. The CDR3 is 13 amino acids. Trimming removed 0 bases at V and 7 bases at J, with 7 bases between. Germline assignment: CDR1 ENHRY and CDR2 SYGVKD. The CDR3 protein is CAISESERQPQHF. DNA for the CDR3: TGTGCCATCAGTGAGTCTGAAAGGCAGCCCCAGCATTTT.

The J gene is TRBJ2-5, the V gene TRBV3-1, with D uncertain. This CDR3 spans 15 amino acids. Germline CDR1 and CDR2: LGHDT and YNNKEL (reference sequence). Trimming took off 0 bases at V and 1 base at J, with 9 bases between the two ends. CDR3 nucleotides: TGTGCCAGCAGCCAAGATGCGGCTCGCCAAGAGACCCAGTACTTC. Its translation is CASSQDAARQETQYF.

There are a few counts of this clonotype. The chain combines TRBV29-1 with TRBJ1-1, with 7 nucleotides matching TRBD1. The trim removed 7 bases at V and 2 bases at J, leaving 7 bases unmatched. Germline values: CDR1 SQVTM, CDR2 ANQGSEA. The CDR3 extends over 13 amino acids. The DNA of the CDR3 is TGCAGCGGGAGGGCAGGGGGAAACACTGAAGCTTTCTTT. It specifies CSGRAGGNTEAFF.

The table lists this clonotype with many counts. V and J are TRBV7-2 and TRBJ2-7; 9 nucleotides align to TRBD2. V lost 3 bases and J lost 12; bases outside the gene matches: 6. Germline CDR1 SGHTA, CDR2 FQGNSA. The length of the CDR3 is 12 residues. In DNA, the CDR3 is TGTGCCAGCAGCTTGGGTGCGGGAGGGGGGTACTTC. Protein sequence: CASSLGAGGGYF.

The CDR3 is CATSRVRGRGYGYTF. CDR3 in DNA: TGTGCCACCAGCAGAGTTCGGGGAAGGGGCTATGGCTACACCTTC. This chain connects TRBV15 to TRBJ1-2; D may be TRBD1 (5 bases). The V and J ends lost 1 base and 4 bases respectively, with 13 bases between them. There are 15 residues in the CDR3. The germline CDR1 and CDR2 sequences are LNHNV and YYDKDF (reference sequence).

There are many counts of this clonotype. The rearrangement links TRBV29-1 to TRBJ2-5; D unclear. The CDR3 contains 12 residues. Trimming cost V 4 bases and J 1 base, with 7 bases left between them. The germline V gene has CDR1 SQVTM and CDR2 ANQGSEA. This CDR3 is CSVVVTQETQYF. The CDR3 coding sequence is TGCAGCGTTGTGGTAACCCAAGAGACCCAGTACTTC.

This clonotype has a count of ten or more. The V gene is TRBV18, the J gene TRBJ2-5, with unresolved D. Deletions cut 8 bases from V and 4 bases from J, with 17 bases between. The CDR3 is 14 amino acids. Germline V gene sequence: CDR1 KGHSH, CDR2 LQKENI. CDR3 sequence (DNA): TGTGCCAGCGCCCGAAGCCGTTTCGGAGAGACCCAGTACTTC. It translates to CASARSRFGETQYF.

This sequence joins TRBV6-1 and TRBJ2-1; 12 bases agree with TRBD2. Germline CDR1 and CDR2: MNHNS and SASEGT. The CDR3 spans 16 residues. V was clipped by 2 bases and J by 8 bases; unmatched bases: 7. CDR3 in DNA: TGTGCCAGCAGTGAAATACTAGCGGGGGGCACAGATGAGCAGTTCTTC. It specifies CASSEILAGGTDEQFF.

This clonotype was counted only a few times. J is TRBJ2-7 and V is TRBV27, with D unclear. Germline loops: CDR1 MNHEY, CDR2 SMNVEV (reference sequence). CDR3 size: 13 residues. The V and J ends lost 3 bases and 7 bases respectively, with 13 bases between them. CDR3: CASSLGRMREQYF. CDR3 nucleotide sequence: TGTGCCAGCAGTTTGGGCCGTATGCGAGAGCAGTACTTC.

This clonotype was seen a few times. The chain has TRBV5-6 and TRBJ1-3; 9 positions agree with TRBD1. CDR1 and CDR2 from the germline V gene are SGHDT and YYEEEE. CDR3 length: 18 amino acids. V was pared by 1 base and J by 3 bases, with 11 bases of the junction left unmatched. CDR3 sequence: CASSLFSIWTGDGNTIYF. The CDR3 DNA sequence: TGTGCCAGCAGCTTGTTTTCGATATGGACAGGGGATGGAAACACCATATATTTT. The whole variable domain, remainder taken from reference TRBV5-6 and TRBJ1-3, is DAGVTQSPTHLIKTRGQQVTLRCSPKSGHDTVSWYQQALGQGPQFIFQYYEEEERQRGNFPDRFSGHQFPNYSSELNVNALLLGDSALYLCASSLFSIWTGDGNTIYFGEGSWLTVV.

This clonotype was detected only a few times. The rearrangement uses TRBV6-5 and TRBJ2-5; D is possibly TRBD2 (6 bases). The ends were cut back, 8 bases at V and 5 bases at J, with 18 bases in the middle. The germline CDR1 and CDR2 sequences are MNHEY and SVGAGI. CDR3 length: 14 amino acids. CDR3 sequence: CASSRGEDGETQYF. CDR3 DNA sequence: TGTGCCAGCTCGCGCGGGGAGGATGGGGAGACCCAGTACTTC.

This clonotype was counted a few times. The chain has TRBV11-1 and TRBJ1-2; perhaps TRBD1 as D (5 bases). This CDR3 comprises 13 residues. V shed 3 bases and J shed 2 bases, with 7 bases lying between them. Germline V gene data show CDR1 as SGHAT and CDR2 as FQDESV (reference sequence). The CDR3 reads CASSLDKNYGYTF. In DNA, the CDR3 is TGTGCCAGCAGCTTGGACAAAAACTATGGCTACACCTTC.

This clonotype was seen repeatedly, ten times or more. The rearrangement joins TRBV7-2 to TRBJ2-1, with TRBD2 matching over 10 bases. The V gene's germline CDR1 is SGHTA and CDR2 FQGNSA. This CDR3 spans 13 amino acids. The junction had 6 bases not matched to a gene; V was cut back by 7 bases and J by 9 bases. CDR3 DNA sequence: TGTGCCAGCAACCTAGCGGGAGTGGGTGAGCAGTTCTTC. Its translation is CASNLAGVGEQFF. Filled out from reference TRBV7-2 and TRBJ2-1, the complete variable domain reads GAGVSQSPSNKVTEKGKDVELRCDPISGHTALYWYRQSLGQGLEFLIYFQGNSAPDKSGLPSDRFSAERTGGSVSTLTIQRTQQEDSAVYLCASNLAGVGEQFFGPGTRLTVL.

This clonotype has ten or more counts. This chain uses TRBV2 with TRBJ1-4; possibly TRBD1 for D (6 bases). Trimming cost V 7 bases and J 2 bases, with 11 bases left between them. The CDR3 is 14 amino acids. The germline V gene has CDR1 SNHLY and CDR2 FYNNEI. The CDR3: CASNPRGTNEKLFF. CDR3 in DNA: TGTGCCAGCAACCCCAGGGGCACTAATGAAAAACTGTTTTTT.

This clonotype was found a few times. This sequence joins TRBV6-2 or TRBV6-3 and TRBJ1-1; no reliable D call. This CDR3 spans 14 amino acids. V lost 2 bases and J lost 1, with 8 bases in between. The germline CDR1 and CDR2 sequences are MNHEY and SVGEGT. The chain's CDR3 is CASSYLIENTEAFF. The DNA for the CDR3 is TGTGCCAGCAGTTACCTCATCGAGAACACTGAAGCTTTCTTT.

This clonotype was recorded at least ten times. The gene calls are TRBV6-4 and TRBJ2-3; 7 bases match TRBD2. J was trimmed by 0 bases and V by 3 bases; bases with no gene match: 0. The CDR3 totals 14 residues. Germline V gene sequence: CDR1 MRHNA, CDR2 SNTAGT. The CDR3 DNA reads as TGTGCCAGCAGTGAGGGACTAAGCACAGATACGCAGTATTTT. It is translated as CASSEGLSTDTQYF.

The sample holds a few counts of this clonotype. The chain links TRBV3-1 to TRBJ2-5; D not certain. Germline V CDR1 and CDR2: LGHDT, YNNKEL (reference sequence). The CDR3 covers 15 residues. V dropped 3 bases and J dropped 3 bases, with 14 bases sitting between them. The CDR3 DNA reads TGTGCCAGCAGCCATTATTCACAGTCCGAAGAGACCCAGTACTTC. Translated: CASSHYSQSEETQYF.

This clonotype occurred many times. CDR3: CASSLAGLSSGANVLTF. The CDR3 DNA reads as TGTGCCAGCAGCTTGGCCGGCCTCAGCTCTGGGGCCAACGTCCTGACTTTC. The chain recombines TRBV5-4 with TRBJ2-6; D unclear. CDR3 size: 17 residues. Germline V CDR1 and CDR2: SGHNT, YYREEE (reference sequence). The V and J ends lost 0 bases and 0 bases respectively, with 10 bases between them.

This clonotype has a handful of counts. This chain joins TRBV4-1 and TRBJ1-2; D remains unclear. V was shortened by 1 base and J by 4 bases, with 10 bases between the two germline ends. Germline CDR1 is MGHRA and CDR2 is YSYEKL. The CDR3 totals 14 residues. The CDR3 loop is CASSQAGRAYGYTF. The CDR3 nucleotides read TGCGCCAGCAGCCAAGCGGGTAGGGCCTATGGCTACACCTTC.

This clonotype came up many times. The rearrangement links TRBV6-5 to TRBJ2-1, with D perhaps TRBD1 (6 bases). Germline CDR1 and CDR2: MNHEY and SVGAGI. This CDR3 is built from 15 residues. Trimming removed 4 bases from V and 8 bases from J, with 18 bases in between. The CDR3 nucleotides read TGTGCCAGCAGTTCCCTCCCTTTACAGGGTTATGAGCAGTTCTTC. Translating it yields CASSSLPLQGYEQFF.

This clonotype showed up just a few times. The chain's CDR3 is CAISVQGAYEQYF. The CDR3 DNA is TGTGCCATCAGTGTTCAGGGGGCCTACGAGCAGTACTTC. The V and J genes are TRBV10-3 and TRBJ2-7; 7 bases are shared with TRBD1. Germline V gives CDR1 ENHRY, CDR2 SYGVKD. The CDR3 sequence is 13 residues long. The junction had 2 bases not matched to a gene; V was cut back by 4 bases and J by 2 bases.